This entry concerns a single TCR beta chain. These data originate in a study of cytomegalovirus exposure and HLA in healthy donors. For the study at large: Approximately 180 million T cells yielded more than 90 million unique TCR beta sequences, as an earlier analysis found.

The CDR3 is 15 amino acids. V lost 2 bases, J lost 5 bases, and 4 bases stayed unmatched. The germline V gene has CDR1 KGHSH and CDR2 LQKENI. PCR was performed using 60 Vbeta and 13 Jbeta primers. This table comes from immunoSEQ multiplex PCR, and its TCRdb copy is limited to in-frame clones, with some not included. Altogether roughly 290,000 clones are present, around 90% being singletons, with the ten largest covering roughly 2.3%. The material sequenced was PBMCs. The clonotype originates from a young woman in good health and CMV-seronegative. The J gene is TRBJ1-2, the V gene TRBV18; 11 bases are a match to TRBD1. The CDR3 bases are TGTGCCAGCTCACCAGGGACAGGGGGGCGATATGGCTACACCTTC. Translation gives CASSPGTGGRYGYTF.